This entry lists 14 T cell receptor beta chains sequenced from one sample in a study of Ad26.COV2.S vaccination and SARS-CoV-2 variants. TCRdb keeps only in-frame clones here, not all; method: immunoSEQ multiplex PCR. The repertoire holds around 340,000 clones, with about 85% as singletons. Sample treatment: 15 to 20 received Ad26.COV2.S at low or high dose, single or two shots; roughly 5 received placebo; per-sample allocation not given. Day 63 after the first vaccine or placebo injection was the time point for sampling. The source was peripheral blood, collected in a trial of Ad26.COV2.S vaccine versus placebo. Receptors originate from a person between 18 and 59 years old who received the Ad26.COV2.S COVID-19 vaccine or a placebo.

The chain employs TRBV7-2 and TRBJ1-4, with unresolved D. This CDR3 spans 14 amino acids. V gave up 4 bases and J gave up 7 bases, with 13 bases separating them. The germline gives CDR1 SGHTA, CDR2 FQGNSA. The CDR3 sequence: CASSSAGTAEKLFF. CDR3 nucleotides: TGTGCCAGCAGCTCAGCAGGCACGGCTGAAAAACTGTTTTTT.

The chain is built from TRBV5-6 and TRBJ2-5; 7 nucleotides agree with TRBD2. Per the germline V gene, CDR1 is SGHDT and CDR2 is YYEEEE. V shed 3 bases, J shed 7 bases, and the junction held 9 bases outside the gene matches. The CDR3 has 14 residues. The CDR3 nucleotides are TGTGCCAGCAGCTGGACTAGTGTCGAAGGGACCCAGTACTTC. Protein: CASSWTSVEGTQYF.

The rearrangement links TRBV30 to TRBJ1-2; D might be TRBD1 (5 bases). Germline V gene lookup returns CDR1 GTSNPN and CDR2 SVGIG (reference sequence). This CDR3 is 13 amino acids long. Trimming left V 1 base short and J 10 bases short, with 16 bases between. The CDR3 sequence is CAWSERWDVYYTF. The DNA for the CDR3 is TGTGCCTGGAGTGAGAGATGGGACGTCTACTACACCTTC.

This clone was counted between two and nine times. This chain connects TRBV18 to TRBJ2-5; 10 bases are a match to TRBD1. V shed 4 bases and J 2 bases; nucleotides not matched to a gene: 4. Germline CDR1 is KGHSH and CDR2 is LQKENI. The CDR3 consists of 15 residues. CDR3 DNA: TGTGCCAGCTCACTGGACAGGGGGTTACAAGAGACCCAGTACTTC. Protein: CASSLDRGLQETQYF. Complete variable domain (other parts from reference TRBV18 and TRBJ2-5): NAGVMQNPRHLVRRRGQEARLRCSPMKGHSHVYWYRQLPEEGLKFMVYLQKENIIDESGMPKERFSAEFPKEGPSILRIQQVVRGDSAAYFCASSLDRGLQETQYFGPGTRLLVL.

The J gene is TRBJ1-4, the V gene TRBV18; D ambiguous. CDR1 KGHSH and CDR2 LQKENI come from the germline V gene. The ends were cut back, 6 bases at V and 6 bases at J, with 14 bases in the middle. The CDR3 totals 14 residues. The CDR3 region has the DNA TGTGCCAGCTCCCCGAACTGGGCGGATGAAAAACTGTTTTTT. Its translation is CASSPNWADEKLFF.

The rearrangement joins TRBV5-6 to TRBJ2-3; perhaps TRBD1 as D (6 bases). Germline V lookup: CDR1 SGHDT, CDR2 YYEEEE. Trimming removed 2 bases from V and 2 bases from J, with 12 bases in between. The CDR3 has 15 residues. CDR3: CASSFGGQNTDTQYF. The CDR3 region has the DNA TGTGCCAGCAGCTTTGGTGGACAGAACACAGATACGCAGTATTTT. Looking up the rest from reference TRBV5-6 and TRBJ2-3 gives the full variable domain: DAGVTQSPTHLIKTRGQQVTLRCSPKSGHDTVSWYQQALGQGPQFIFQYYEEEERQRGNFPDRFSGHQFPNYSSELNVNALLLGDSALYLCASSFGGQNTDTQYFGPGTRLTVL.

The rearrangement uses TRBV21-1 and TRBJ2-3; no DNA check was done on the table's D call, TRBD2. TRBV21-1 corresponds to a pseudogene. CDR3 length: 19 amino acids. This chain's CDR3 is CASSKVGGLAETSTDTQYF. Here the CDR3 DNA reads TGTGCCAGCAGCAAAGTGGGTGGGCTAGCGGAGACTAGCACAGATACGCAGTATTTT.

This chain uses TRBV11-3 with TRBJ1-1, with 9 bases fitting TRBD1. The germline CDR1 and CDR2 sequences are SGHNT and YENEEA. With V trimmed by 4 bases and J by 1 base, 13 bases remained unmatched. CDR3 length: 18 amino acids. CDR3 sequence (DNA): TGTGCCAGCAGCTCCTCCGGGACAGGGAAACTGACGAACACTGAAGCTTTCTTT. Amino acids: CASSSSGTGKLTNTEAFF.

V gene TRBV28 combines with J gene TRBJ2-7; D might be TRBD1 or TRBD2, each matching 5 bases. Deletions cut 6 bases from V and 3 bases from J, with 18 bases between. The CDR3 totals 15 residues. Germline-derived CDR1 and CDR2 are MDHEN and SYDVKM. CDR3 in DNA: TGTGCCAGCAGGTCCTCGACTGGGGGACGCTACGAGCAGTACTTC. Its translation is CASRSSTGGRYEQYF.

This clone was recorded once. This chain joins TRBV4-2 and TRBJ2-5; tentative D call: TRBD2 (6 bases). The CDR3 is made up of 14 amino acids. V gave up 1 base and J gave up 2 bases, with 8 bases separating them. Germline V lookup: CDR1 LGHNA, CDR2 YNFKEQ. As DNA, the CDR3 is TGTGCCAGCAGCCAAGGGCGGGGACAAGAGACCCAGTACTTC. It specifies CASSQGRGQETQYF.

This chain links TRBV4-2 with TRBJ2-5, with TRBD2 identical over 8 bases. J gave up 5 bases and V 4 bases, and 12 bases lay outside the gene matches. Germline V gene sequence: CDR1 LGHNA, CDR2 YNFKEQ. The CDR3 consists of 16 residues. This chain's CDR3 is CASSPLGGGLTETQYF. In DNA form, the CDR3 reads TGTGCCAGCAGCCCCCTCGGCGGGGGGTTGACGGAGACCCAGTACTTC.

This rearrangement joins TRBV5-4 to TRBJ1-3; perhaps TRBD1 as D (6 bases). This CDR3 comprises 13 residues. The germline V gene encodes CDR1 SGHNT and CDR2 YYREEE (reference sequence). V was pared by 5 bases and J by 4 bases, with 10 bases between. The CDR3 spells CASSRDIGNTIYF. CDR3 coding DNA: TGTGCCAGCAGTAGGGACATAGGAAACACCATATATTTT.

This clone was seen once. The gene calls are TRBV12-3 or TRBV12-4 and TRBJ1-1; D uncertain. The CDR3 loop spans 13 amino acids. Trimming left V 10 bases short and J 7 bases short, with 19 bases between. The CDR3 protein is CATRDFGLGEAFF. DNA for the CDR3: TGTGCCACCCGAGACTTCGGGCTCGGTGAAGCTTTCTTT.

V gene TRBV5-4 combines with J gene TRBJ2-5, with 8 bases that match TRBD1. This CDR3 has 13 amino acids. Trimming took 3 bases from V and 5 from J; bases not matched to a gene: 3. Germline CDR1 reads SGHNT; CDR2 reads YYREEE (reference sequence). The chain's CDR3 is CASSSTGVETQYF. The CDR3 DNA sequence: TGTGCCAGCAGCTCGACAGGGGTGGAGACCCAGTACTTC. The variable domain in full, with the rest retrieved from reference TRBV5-4 and TRBJ2-5, is ETGVTQSPTHLIKTRGQQVTLRCSSQSGHNTVSWYQQALGQGPQFIFQYYREEENGRGNFPPRFSGLQFPNYSSELNVNALELDDSALYLCASSSTGVETQYFGPGTRLLVL.